The sequence of this T cell receptor (beta chain) was determined in a study of cytomegalovirus exposure and HLA in healthy donors. Study findings and constraints: A further, later analysis showed that HLA-associated TCR beta chains (compared with equally common others) were more clonally expanded. In a later analysis, across HLA loci, associated TCR counts were highest for DRB1, lowest for HLA-C.

CDR3 size: 13 residues. Germline CDR1 and CDR2: SGHDT and YYEEEE. Trimming took off 2 bases at V and 0 bases at J, with 6 bases between the two ends. A remark on this clone: Its cognate antigen is unknown.

Primers: 60 Vbeta forward and 13 Jbeta reverse. Assay: immunoSEQ multiplex PCR; the TCRdb copy retains only in-frame clones and omits some. The sample lists 75,000 to 80,000 clones, around 79% seen once, with 1.5% to 2% in the top ten. This clonotype was obtained from a man in his forties or fifties in good health and CMV-seronegative. The chain joins TRBV5-6 to TRBJ2-7, with D unresolved. The sequencing sample was made of PBMCs. The CDR3 spells CASSFPSSYEQYF. The CDR3 DNA follows: TGTGCCAGCAGCTTTCCCAGCTCCTACGAGCAGTACTTC.